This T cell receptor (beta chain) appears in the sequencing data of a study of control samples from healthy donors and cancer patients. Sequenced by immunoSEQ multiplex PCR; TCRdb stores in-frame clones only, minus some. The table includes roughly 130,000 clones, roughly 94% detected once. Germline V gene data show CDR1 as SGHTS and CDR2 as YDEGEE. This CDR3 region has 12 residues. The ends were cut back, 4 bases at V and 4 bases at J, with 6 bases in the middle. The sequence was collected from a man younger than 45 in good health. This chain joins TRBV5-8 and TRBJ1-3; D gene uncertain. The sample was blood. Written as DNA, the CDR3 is TGTGCCAGCAGCCTACAGGGAAACACCATATATTTT. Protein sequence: CASSLQGNTIYF.